Listed below are T cell receptor beta chains from one sample, sequenced in a study of T-cell reconstitution after alpha-beta-depleted transplantation in children. TCRdb re-called the PCR reads through MiXCR, storing one row per CDR3 protein. Of hundreds of thousands of distinct CDR3 sequences in the sample, 13% were seen once. Material: PBMCs, mostly from graft donor cells, obtained 360 days after TCRalphabeta/CD19-depleted stem cell transplant. The receptor source for this set is a male patient between 5 and 17 years old who had a stem cell transplant for acute myeloid leukemia, so the T cells may come from the graft donor. The CDR3 runs from the conserved cysteine through the conserved F or W. D genes are given only for firm matches. Where a row states a size, it is once, few, many or the class of an expanded clone; other rows omit it.

18	few	TRBV4-3	TRBJ2-3	NA	CASSQETGRWSGADTQYF	TGCGCCAGCAGCCAAGAAACTGGGAGATGGTCCGGGGCAGATACGCAGTATTTT
16	NA	TRBV28	TRBJ1-5	NA	CASSPRVGGGDQPQHF	TGTGCCAGCAGCCCCCGAGTGGGAGGGGGGGATCAGCCCCAGCATTTT
14	many	TRBV7-3	TRBJ2-2	NA	CASSLIPDTGELFF	TGTGCCAGCAGCTTAATCCCGGACACCGGGGAGCTGTTTTTT
19	many	TRBV6-2/TRBV6-3	TRBJ2-1	TRBD2	CASSTTLAGGISSYNEQFF	TGTGCCAGCAGTACCACACTAGCGGGAGGAATTAGCTCCTACAATGAGCAGTTCTTC
11	many	TRBV6-6	TRBJ2-1	NA	CASRIGPEQFF	TGTGCCAGCAGGATCGGGCCTGAGCAGTTCTTC
14	NA	TRBV24-1	TRBJ1-5	TRBD1	CATSDLDRDQPQHF	TGTGCCACCAGTGACCTTGACAGGGACCAGCCCCAGCATTTT
19	NA	TRBV4-3	TRBJ2-2	TRBD2	CASSQDILAGVPGGGELFF	TGCGCCAGCAGCCAAGACATTCTAGCGGGAGTGCCTGGGGGCGGGGAGCTGTTTTTT
13	NA	TRBV20-1	TRBJ2-4	NA	CSAAAEPKNIQYF	TGCAGTGCTGCGGCGGAGCCCAAAAACATTCAGTACTTC
13	few	TRBV12-3/TRBV12-4	TRBJ1-1	NA	CASSGTSYTEAFF	TGTGCCAGCAGCGGGACTTCATACACTGAAGCTTTCTTT
14	many	TRBV7-2	TRBJ2-7	TRBD2	CASSLAAGEGEQYF	TGTGCCAGCAGCTTAGCAGCGGGAGAGGGAGAGCAGTACTTC
17	many	TRBV24-1	TRBJ2-3	TRBD2	CATSDLGLAGGTDTQYF	TGTGCCACCAGTGATTTGGGCCTAGCGGGAGGGACAGATACGCAGTATTTT
15	NA	TRBV5-1	TRBJ2-1	NA	CASSPRTDPYNEQFF	TGCGCCAGCAGCCCTAGGACAGACCCTTACAATGAGCAGTTCTTC
15	few	TRBV19	TRBJ2-1	NA	CASSIVAGQYNEQFF	TGTGCCAGTAGTATAGTAGCCGGACAGTACAATGAGCAGTTCTTC
16	NA	TRBV4-3	TRBJ1-5	NA	CASSQDSGIATQPQHF	TGCGCCAGCAGCCAAGATTCTGGGATCGCGACCCAGCCCCAGCATTTT
15	once	TRBV7-6	TRBJ2-7	NA	CASSLAADSTYEQYF	TGTGCCAGCAGCTTAGCAGCGGATTCTACCTACGAGCAGTACTTC
14	once	TRBV20-1	TRBJ2-1	TRBD2	CSAQGPLAGLEQFF	TGCAGTGCTCAGGGGCCGCTAGCGGGGCTCGAGCAGTTCTTC
17	many	TRBV28	TRBJ1-6	TRBD1	CASSPRTGVSYNSPLHF	TGTGCCAGCAGTCCCCGGACAGGGGTATCCTATAATTCACCCCTCCACTTT
14	NA	TRBV28	TRBJ1-2	TRBD1	CASSLRDRKSGYTF	TGTGCCAGCAGTTTACGGGACAGGAAAAGTGGCTACACCTTC
13	NA	TRBV7-3	TRBJ1-2	NA	CASSSGGGYGYTF	TGTGCCAGCAGCTCTGGTGGGGGCTATGGCTACACCTTC
15	NA	TRBV20-1	TRBJ2-1	TRBD2	CSATPGLADYNEQFF	TGCAGTGCTACCCCGGGACTAGCGGATTACAATGAGCAGTTCTTC
16	many	TRBV19	TRBJ2-7	NA	CASSLSAGSPYYEQYF	TGTGCCAGTAGTCTCAGCGCCGGGAGCCCCTACTACGAGCAGTACTTC
14	few	TRBV28	TRBJ1-5	TRBD1	CASRTGWLNQPQHF	TGTGCCAGCCGGACAGGGTGGTTGAATCAGCCCCAGCATTTT
11	NA	TRBV11-2	TRBJ2-7	NA	CASSLGGTAYF	TGTGCCAGCAGCTTAGGTGGGACCGCATACTTC
16	NA	TRBV5-1	TRBJ2-2	TRBD2	CASSPFSGTNTGELFF	TGCGCCAGCAGCCCATTTAGCGGGACCAACACCGGGGAGCTGTTTTTT
14	few	TRBV20-1	TRBJ2-3	NA	CSAPNPPGADTQYF	TGCAGTGCTCCTAACCCCCCGGGGGCAGATACGCAGTATTTT
15	NA	TRBV28	TRBJ2-7	TRBD1	CASTLSGQGAYEQYF	TGTGCCAGCACCCTTTCGGGACAGGGGGCCTACGAGCAGTACTTC
15	NA	TRBV29-1	TRBJ1-2	TRBD1	CSVEARTAAGGGYTF	TGCAGCGTTGAAGCCCGGACAGCGGCAGGGGGAGGCTACACCTTC
16	many	TRBV7-6	TRBJ1-6	NA	CASSLGGITYNSPLHF	TGTGCCAGCAGCTTAGGGGGAATCACCTATAATTCACCCCTCCACTTT
15	NA	TRBV6-5	TRBJ2-2	NA	CASSYSMAGAGELFF	TGTGCCAGCAGTTACTCGATGGCAGGGGCCGGGGAGCTGTTTTTT
12	many	TRBV20-1	TRBJ2-1	NA	CSAPGPRGEQFF	TGCAGTGCTCCGGGTCCCCGGGGTGAGCAGTTCTTC
14	NA	TRBV6-2/TRBV6-3	TRBJ1-1	TRBD1	CASRIQGQLHEAFF	TGTGCCAGCAGAATACAGGGGCAGCTTCATGAAGCTTTCTTT
15	many	TRBV4-3	TRBJ2-1	TRBD1	CASSPGEGQDNEQFF	TGCGCCAGCAGCCCAGGAGAGGGACAGGACAATGAGCAGTTCTTC
11	few	TRBV6-6	TRBJ1-6	NA	CVLKNNSPLHF	TGTGTACTGAAAAATAATTCACCCCTCCACTTT
18	few	TRBV4-2	TRBJ2-2	TRBD2	CASSQDPAAGGPTGELFF	TGTGCCAGCAGCCAAGATCCCGCAGCGGGAGGCCCGACCGGGGAGCTGTTTTTT
14	NA	TRBV19	TRBJ2-1	NA	CASKRGGSYNEQFF	TGTGCCAGTAAACGGGGTGGCTCCTACAATGAGCAGTTCTTC
15	few	TRBV25-1	TRBJ2-5	NA	CASSEWRGSQETQYF	TGTGCCAGCAGTGAATGGAGGGGCAGCCAAGAGACCCAGTACTTC
13	NA	TRBV10-2	TRBJ2-1	TRBD2	CASSGSSGRPQFF	TGCGCCAGCAGTGGATCTAGCGGGAGGCCTCAGTTCTTC
13	few	TRBV28	TRBJ2-7	NA	CASSSPAPYEQYF	TGTGCCAGCAGTTCCCCGGCCCCCTACGAGCAGTACTTC
14	few	TRBV28	TRBJ2-1	TRBD2	CASKSGGSYNEQFF	TGTGCCAGCAAATCGGGGGGCTCCTACAATGAGCAGTTCTTC
13	NA	TRBV7-9	TRBJ2-2	TRBD1	CASSSDRPGELFF	TGTGCCAGCAGCTCGGACAGGCCCGGGGAGCTGTTTTTT
16	few	TRBV11-2	TRBJ2-5	TRBD1	CASSEGQVLLEETQYF	TGTGCCAGCAGCGAAGGACAGGTGCTACTGGAAGAGACCCAGTACTTC
14	few	TRBV29-1	TRBJ2-7	NA	CSAGQRPGGYEQYF	TGCAGCGCGGGGCAAAGACCCGGCGGCTACGAGCAGTACTTC
15	few	TRBV30	TRBJ1-3	NA	CAWSQLTGIGNTIYF	TGTGCCTGGAGTCAACTTACAGGGATCGGAAACACCATATATTTT
16	few	TRBV20-1	TRBJ2-3	NA	CSARDSRKRQTDTQYF	TGCAGTGCTAGAGATTCGCGCAAGCGGCAAACAGATACGCAGTATTTT